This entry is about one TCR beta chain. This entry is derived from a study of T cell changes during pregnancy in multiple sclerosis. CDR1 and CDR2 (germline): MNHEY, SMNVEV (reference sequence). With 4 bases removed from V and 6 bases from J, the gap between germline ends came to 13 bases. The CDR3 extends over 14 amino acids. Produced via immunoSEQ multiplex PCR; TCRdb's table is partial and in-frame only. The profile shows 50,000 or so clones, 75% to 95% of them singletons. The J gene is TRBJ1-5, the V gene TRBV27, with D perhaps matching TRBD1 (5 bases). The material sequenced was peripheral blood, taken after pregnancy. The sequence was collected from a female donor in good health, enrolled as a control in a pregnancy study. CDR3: CASSWGLGGQPQHF. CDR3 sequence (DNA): TGTGCCAGCAGTTGGGGACTTGGAGGTCAGCCCCAGCATTTT.